This section outlines one TCR beta chain sequence together with its context. This CDR3 has 13 amino acids. The ends lost 6 bases at V and 6 bases at J; junction bases unmatched: 7. The germline CDR1 and CDR2 sequences are MNHEY and SVGAGI. Profiled with immunoSEQ multiplex PCR; TCRdb holds only in-frame clones, not every one. The data show tens of thousands of clones, with around 81% seen just once and roughly 5.5% held by the top ten. This entry belongs to a study of blood T cell repertoires in COVID-19. J is TRBJ1-1 and V is TRBV6-5, with 7 positions matching TRBD1. The source is a man between 65 and 80 years old with acute or convalescent COVID-19. Input material: peripheral blood. The CDR3 sequence is CASRDDRDAEAFF. In DNA, the CDR3 is TGTGCCAGCAGAGACGACAGGGACGCTGAAGCTTTCTTT.